These 24 T cell receptor beta chains were all obtained from the same sample, sequenced in a study of a mutant IDH1 vaccine in newly diagnosed glioma. No antigen has been identified for these receptors. Method: immunoSEQ multiplex PCR; TCRdb's copy keeps in-frame clones and lacks some. The sample holds 95,000 to 120,000 clones; almost 90% are singletons and the top ten take roughly 0.55%. Regarding time point: week 11, during vaccination. Every vaccination contained 300 ug of the mutant IDH1 20-mer peptide and was paired with topical imiquimod. This specimen consisted of PBMCs, obtained from a glioma patient whose treatment included an IDH1 peptide vaccine. The receptors were sampled from a woman in her forties or fifties with glioma.

Only one count was recorded for this clone. This rearrangement joins TRBV30 to TRBJ2-7; 7 nucleotides match TRBD1. Germline V CDR1 and CDR2: GTSNPN, SVGIG (reference sequence). This CDR3 region has 16 residues. V lost 2 bases and J lost 0; bases outside the gene matches: 10. The CDR3 protein is CAWSPPDRLNSYEQYF. CDR3 DNA sequence: TGTGCCTGGAGTCCTCCGGACAGGCTCAACTCCTACGAGCAGTACTTC.

This rearrangement joins TRBV28 to TRBJ2-3; 10 bases are a match to TRBD2. Losses at the gene ends were 6 bases for V and 2 bases for J; bases not matched to a gene: 8. Per germline, CDR1 MDHEN and CDR2 SYDVKM. The CDR3 is 16 amino acids. For the CDR3, the DNA is TGTGCCAGCAGGGGGGGGACTAGCGAATACACAGATACGCAGTATTTT. Residues: CASRGGTSEYTDTQYF.

The chain couples TRBV9 to TRBJ2-7, with 12 bases aligning to TRBD2. Germline assignment: CDR1 SGDLS and CDR2 YYNGEE. The trim removed 4 bases at V and 2 bases at J, leaving 7 bases unmatched. This CDR3 has 16 amino acids. CDR3: CASSLGTSGLPYEQYF. For the CDR3, the DNA is TGTGCCAGCAGCCTCGGGACTAGCGGGCTTCCCTACGAGCAGTACTTC.

The V and J genes are TRBV27 and TRBJ1-1; the match to TRBD1 covers 12 bases. V shed 6 bases and J 10 bases; nucleotides not matched to a gene: 9. Germline-derived CDR1 and CDR2 are MNHEY and SMNVEV (reference sequence). The CDR3 runs to 14 residues. CDR3 nucleotides: TGTGCCAGCAGACACGGGACAGGGGGCGCCGGAGCTTTCTTT. Residues: CASRHGTGGAGAFF.

CDR3 DNA sequence: TGTGCCGTTTCAGAGGGCGGGAGATACTACGAGCAGTACTTC. Translated: CAVSEGGRYYEQYF. V gene TRBV10-3 combines with J gene TRBJ2-7, with 7 bases lining up with TRBD2. The V gene's germline CDR1 is ENHRY and CDR2 SYGVKD. The CDR3 runs to 14 residues. V dropped 11 bases and J dropped 3; count of bases not matched to a gene: 13.

The CDR3 bases are TGTGCCAGCAGGTTCCTGGGGGGTGAAAAACTGTTTTTT. Protein: CASRFLGGEKLFF. The chain uses TRBV7-8 and TRBJ1-4; the D gene is possibly TRBD1 (5 bases). The CDR3 runs 13 residues. Germline V gene sequence: CDR1 SGHVS, CDR2 FQNEAQ. Trimming cost V 6 bases and J 7 bases, with 12 bases left between them. Filled out from reference TRBV7-8 and TRBJ1-4, the complete variable domain reads GAGVSQSPRYKVAKRGQDVALRCDPISGHVSLFWYQQALGQGPEFLTYFQNEAQLDKSGLPSDRFFAERPEGSVSTLKIQRTQQEDSAVYLCASRFLGGEKLFFGSGTQLSVL.

The J gene is TRBJ2-3, the V gene TRBV6-6, with D unresolved. The CDR3 spans 14 residues. Per the germline V gene, CDR1 is MNHNY and CDR2 is SVGAGI (reference sequence). V shed 2 bases and J shed 5 bases, with 11 bases lying between them. The CDR3 protein is CASSYEQPIDTQYF. The CDR3 DNA follows: TGTGCCAGCAGTTACGAACAGCCCATAGATACGCAGTATTTT.

The chain links TRBV20-1 to TRBJ2-4; perhaps TRBD1 as D (6 bases). Trimming removed 7 bases from V and 3 bases from J, with 7 bases in between. Germline V CDR1 and CDR2: DFQATT, SNEGSKA (reference sequence). The CDR3 length is 11 residues. CDR3 protein: CSVRGKNIQYF. Written as DNA, the CDR3 is TGCAGTGTCAGGGGCAAAAACATTCAGTACTTC.

The chain uses TRBV30 and TRBJ2-3, with 10 bases aligning to TRBD2. This CDR3 comprises 13 residues. The J segment lost 7 bases and the V segment lost 3 bases, leaving 4 bases of the junction unmatched. Germline V lookup: CDR1 GTSNPN, CDR2 SVGIG (reference sequence). In nucleotides, the CDR3 is TGTGCCTGGAGCAGCGGGAGGGGGAATACGCAGTATTTT. Translation: CAWSSGRGNTQYF. The whole variable domain, remainder taken from reference TRBV30 and TRBJ2-3, is SQTIHQWPATLVQPVGSPLSLECTVEGTSNPNLYWYRQAAGRGLQLLFYSVGIGQISSEVPQNLSASRPQDRQFILSSKKLLLSDSGFYLCAWSSGRGNTQYFGPGTRLTVL.

The chain joins TRBV18 to TRBJ2-7, with a tentative D call TRBD1 (5 bases). Germline CDR1 and CDR2: KGHSH and LQKENI. This CDR3 spans 15 amino acids. Trimming pared 3 bases from V and 4 bases from J, leaving 16 bases between. The CDR3 spells CASSPAGMNIYEQYF. DNA of the CDR3: TGTGCCAGCTCACCCGCAGGGATGAATATTTACGAGCAGTACTTC.

J is TRBJ2-5 and V is TRBV20-1; TRBD2 matches at 7 bases. The last part of the DNA fits TRBJ2-7 better; the J call may be wrong. The CDR3 covers 11 residues. Germline CDR1 and CDR2: DFQATT and SNEGSKA (reference sequence). The CDR3 here is CSAIWGGEQYF. DNA for the CDR3: TGCAGTGCCATTTGGGGGGGCGAGCAGTACTTC.

This clone was observed a single time. This sequence joins TRBV5-1 and TRBJ1-1; 7 nucleotides agree with TRBD1. The V segment lost 2 bases and the J segment 1 base; nucleotides outside the gene matches: 5. Germline V CDR1 and CDR2: SGHRS, YFSETQ. CDR3 size: 15 residues. In DNA form, the CDR3 reads TGCGCCAGCAGCTTAACAGGGGAAGGGAACACTGAAGCTTTCTTT. Translated: CASSLTGEGNTEAFF.

Concerning this clone itself: The germline gene is not matched at one end of the junction; a read error may be the cause. The rearrangement links TRBV9 to TRBJ2-3; TRBD2 might be the D (6 bases). Per the germline V gene, CDR1 is SGDLS and CDR2 is YYNGEE. The CDR3 has 14 amino acids. The CDR3 protein is CASSVMGGSGDPHF. Written as DNA, the CDR3 is TGTGCCAGCAGCGTAATGGGCGGGTCGGGAGATCCTCATTTT.

The DNA for the CDR3 is TGTGCCAGCAGCGTAGCTCCGGGACAGGGGGCGGCCACCTTC. This translates into CASSVAPGQGAATF. This chain connects TRBV9 to TRBJ1-2; TRBD1 matches at 12 bases. CDR1 is SGDLS and CDR2 is YYNGEE in the germline V gene. This CDR3 spans 14 amino acids. After removal of 0 bases from V and 13 bases from J, the junction contained 7 bases not matched to a gene.

The chain is built from TRBV10-2 and TRBJ2-1; TRBD2 aligns across 8 bases. V lost 4 bases and J lost 3; bases outside the gene matches: 5. The CDR3 sequence is 15 residues long. The germline gives CDR1 WSHSY, CDR2 SAAADI. CDR3 nucleotides: TGCGCCAGCAGTGTTGACGGGAGGGTCTACAATGAGCAGTTCTTC. This translates into CASSVDGRVYNEQFF.

Comment on this clone: This sample also contains other DNA sequences that code for the same CDR3. The CDR3 bases are TGTGCCAGCAGCTCCGGACTAGCGGGGTCCTACGAGCAGTACTTC. As protein: CASSSGLAGSYEQYF. The chain has TRBV7-9 and TRBJ2-7; 12 bases match TRBD2. This CDR3 region has 15 residues. Per germline, CDR1 SEHNR and CDR2 FQNEAQ (reference sequence). V trimming: 4 bases; J trimming: 1 base; junction bases outside the gene matches: 2. The full variable domain, rest sourced from reference TRBV7-9 and TRBJ2-7, is DTGVSQNPRHKITKRGQNVTFRCDPISEHNRLYWYRQTLGQGPEFLTYFQNEAQLEKSRLLSDRFSAERPKGSFSTLEIQRTEQGDSAMYLCASSSGLAGSYEQYFGPGTRLTVT.

This clone was picked up a small number of times. This chain connects TRBV29-1 to TRBJ1-1; D is perhaps TRBD1 (6 bases). V was cut by 8 bases and J by 8 bases, with 18 bases left in between. The CDR3 length is 12 residues. Germline CDR1 SQVTM, CDR2 ANQGSEA. The CDR3 reads CSFGEWGAEAFF. The CDR3 coding sequence is TGCAGCTTCGGAGAATGGGGGGCGGAAGCTTTCTTT.

This clone was counted once. The V and J genes are TRBV15 and TRBJ2-7; 7 bases agree with TRBD1. The length of the CDR3 is 15 residues. The germline CDR1 and CDR2 sequences are LNHNV and YYDKDF (reference sequence). Unmatched junction bases numbered 7, after V lost 0 bases and J lost 5 bases. The CDR3 region is CATSRDRRGFDEQYF. The CDR3 region has the DNA TGTGCCACCAGCAGAGACCGCAGGGGGTTCGACGAGCAGTACTTC.

The chain couples TRBV10-3 to TRBJ1-5; no clear D gene. The germline V and J ends were trimmed by 8 bases and 4 bases, with 15 bases remaining between them. The CDR3 has 14 amino acids. Germline assignment: CDR1 ENHRY and CDR2 SYGVKD. The DNA for the CDR3 is TGTGCCATCCCCGAGCGAGGGTTAAATCAGCCCCAGCATTTT. Translated: CAIPERGLNQPQHF.

The V call is TRBV5-6, the J call TRBJ2-5; no clear D. The germline CDR1 and CDR2 sequences are SGHDT and YYEEEE. CDR3 length equals 12 residues. Trimming took 0 bases from V and 0 from J, leaving 0 bases between them. Here the CDR3 DNA reads TGTGCCAGCAGCTTGGACCAAGAGACCCAGTACTTC. This codes for CASSLDQETQYF. Full variable domain (remainder filled in from reference TRBV5-6 and TRBJ2-5): DAGVTQSPTHLIKTRGQQVTLRCSPKSGHDTVSWYQQALGQGPQFIFQYYEEEERQRGNFPDRFSGHQFPNYSSELNVNALLLGDSALYLCASSLDQETQYFGPGTRLLVL.

The chain couples TRBV7-9 to TRBJ2-5; 8 bases line up with TRBD2. The CDR3 is 16 amino acids. Germline CDR1 SEHNR, CDR2 FQNEAQ (reference sequence). With 5 bases clipped from V and 3 bases from J, the junction kept 11 bases outside the gene matches. CDR3 residues: CASSPTNGRGKETQYF. CDR3 nucleotides: TGTGCCAGCAGCCCTACTAACGGGAGGGGGAAAGAGACCCAGTACTTC.

The DNA for the CDR3 is TGTGCCAGCAGCGTAGAACCGGGGAGCTCTGGAAACACCATATATTTT. Protein product: CASSVEPGSSGNTIYF. The rearrangement links TRBV9 to TRBJ1-3; D ambiguous. V shed 0 bases and J shed 0 bases, with 10 bases lying between them. CDR1 and CDR2 from the germline V gene are SGDLS and YYNGEE. This CDR3 is 16 amino acids long.

The chain is built from TRBV9 and TRBJ2-1; 12 bases are a match to TRBD2. Germline CDR1 SGDLS, CDR2 YYNGEE. This CDR3 has 15 residues. V trimming: 2 bases; J trimming: 10 bases; junction bases outside the gene matches: 7. The DNA of the CDR3 is TGTGCCAGCAGCGTGACTAGCGGGAGTCCCCTGGAGCAGTTCTTC. Its protein product is CASSVTSGSPLEQFF.

The rearrangement links TRBV15 to TRBJ1-2; no firm D call. This CDR3 contains 13 residues. The germline V gene has CDR1 LNHNV and CDR2 YYDKDF (reference sequence). Deletions cut 0 bases from V and 8 bases from J, with 10 bases between. The CDR3 loop reads CATSRDPLGGYTF. The CDR3 bases are TGTGCCACCAGCAGAGATCCTTTGGGAGGCTACACCTTC.